The 11 T cell receptor beta chains below all came from one sample that was sequenced in a study of post-analysis software for immune sequencing data. Unique molecular identifiers tagged the TCR beta cDNA libraries. In TCRdb, the PCR reads were re-called with MiXCR into one record per CDR3 protein. The sample carries about 620,000 distinct CDR3 sequences, about 44% recorded once. No antigen has been assigned to these receptors. Regarding the study as a whole: Compared with controls, patients had more of roughly five TRBV segments, including TRBV5-6, TRBV5-1 and TRBV20-1.

The sample was blood. The source of these receptors is a girl aged 5 to 17 with multiple sclerosis.

The chain links TRBV20-1 to TRBJ2-1, with 13 bases that match TRBD2. The CDR3 loop spans 20 amino acids. V gave up 1 base and J gave up 0 bases; unmatched junction bases: 12. Germline-derived CDR1 and CDR2 are DFQATT and SNEGSKA (reference sequence). DNA of the CDR3: TGCAGTGCTAGAGGCAGACTAGCGGGGGGTCTCCCCTTCTCCTACAATGAGCAGTTCTTC. Translating gives CSARGRLAGGLPFSYNEQFF.

As for this clonotype: With a much larger clone just one base away, this may be a read error. The genes are TRBV7-9 and TRBJ2-3; TRBD2 matches 10 bases. This CDR3 is 15 amino acids long. Losses at the gene ends were 2 bases for V and 4 bases for J; bases not matched to a gene: 3. Germline loops: CDR1 SEHNR, CDR2 FQNEAQ (reference sequence). The CDR3 nucleotides are TGTGCCAGCAGCTTACCTAGCGGGGGATCAGATACGCAGTATTTT. It codes for CASSLPSGGSDTQYF.

This chain connects TRBV12-3 or TRBV12-4 to TRBJ2-1, with a weak D call TRBD2 (6 bases). This CDR3 spans 17 amino acids. V lost 1 base and J 0 bases, leaving 13 bases between the germline ends. The CDR3 sequence: CASSLGYLGSSYNEQFF. CDR3 bases: TGTGCCAGCAGTTTAGGGTACCTCGGGAGCTCCTACAATGAGCAGTTCTTC.

The V call is TRBV7-9, the J call TRBJ2-3, with D possibly TRBD2 on 6 matching bases. Germline V gives CDR1 SEHNR, CDR2 FQNEAQ (reference sequence). This CDR3 is 15 amino acids long. The germline V and J ends were trimmed by 5 bases and 6 bases, with 18 bases remaining between them. The CDR3 nucleotides are TGTGCCAGCAGCAGACTTCTTGGACTACCCGATACGCAGTATTTT. Translating gives CASSRLLGLPDTQYF.

This chain joins TRBV27 and TRBJ2-3; D is uncertain. The CDR3 loop spans 13 amino acids. The V end lost 8 bases, the J end lost 4 bases, and 13 bases lay between the germline ends. The germline V gene has CDR1 MNHEY and CDR2 SMNVEV (reference sequence). In DNA, the CDR3 is TGTGCCAGCCACTCGAGTCTCGCAGATACGCAGTATTTT. Its translation: CASHSSLADTQYF.

This clonotype was counted a few times. The J gene is TRBJ1-5, the V gene TRBV9; 7 positions match TRBD1. Germline CDR1 SGDLS, CDR2 YYNGEE. With V trimmed by 0 bases and J by 2 bases, 2 bases remained unmatched. This CDR3 comprises 15 residues. In nucleotides, the CDR3 is TGTGCCAGCAGCGTAGGAGGGGGCGGCAATCAGCCCCAGCATTTT. It is translated as CASSVGGGGNQPQHF.

This rearrangement joins TRBV6-6 to TRBJ2-1; D is perhaps TRBD2 (6 bases). The CDR3 sequence is 14 residues long. CDR1 and CDR2 from the germline V gene are MNHNY and SVGAGI (reference sequence). V was trimmed by 11 bases and J by 4 bases, leaving 18 bases between them. Written as DNA, the CDR3 is TGTGCCTGCGTACGGGACTCCGTTTACAATGAGCAGTTCTTC. Translating gives CACVRDSVYNEQFF.

This clonotype was counted only a few times. The chain recombines TRBV7-9 with TRBJ2-5; D is uncertain. Germline values: CDR1 SEHNR, CDR2 FQNEAQ (reference sequence). V was trimmed by 3 bases and J by 0 bases, leaving 8 bases between them. This CDR3 contains 14 residues. CDR3 coding DNA: TGTGCCAGCAGCTTTTTGGCAGACCAAGAGACCCAGTACTTC. Translated, it gives CASSFLADQETQYF. The variable domain in full, with the rest retrieved from reference TRBV7-9 and TRBJ2-5, is DTGVSQNPRHKITKRGQNVTFRCDPISEHNRLYWYRQTLGQGPEFLTYFQNEAQLEKSRLLSDRFSAERPKGSFSTLEIQRTEQGDSAMYLCASSFLADQETQYFGPGTRLLVL.

This clonotype appeared many times. The J gene is TRBJ2-7, the V gene TRBV10-3; D is undetermined. Germline lookup yields CDR1 ENHRY and CDR2 SYGVKD. The ends were cut back, 0 bases at V and 3 bases at J, with 6 bases in the middle. CDR3 size: 13 residues. CDR3 sequence reads: CAISESSSYEQYF. In nucleotides, the CDR3 is TGTGCCATCAGTGAGTCGAGCAGCTACGAGCAGTACTTC.

This clonotype turned up a few times. The V call is TRBV10-3, the J call TRBJ2-7; 8 bases map to TRBD2. The CDR3 consists of 16 residues. Germline lookup yields CDR1 ENHRY and CDR2 SYGVKD. V dropped 10 bases and J dropped 0; count of bases not matched to a gene: 14. CDR3 loop: CATSRSSGTSSYEQYF. Written as DNA, the CDR3 is TGTGCCACCTCCCGAAGTAGCGGGACCAGCTCCTACGAGCAGTACTTC.

This clonotype has just a few counts. This chain links TRBV20-1 with TRBJ1-5; TRBD1 is a possible D gene (6 bases). V lost 4 bases to trimming and J lost 0 bases, with 10 bases between them. This CDR3 is 14 amino acids long. From germline, CDR1 is DFQATT and CDR2 SNEGSKA (reference sequence). The CDR3 sequence is CSAKRGISNQPQHF. The CDR3 DNA follows: TGCAGTGCTAAAAGGGGGATTAGCAATCAGCCCCAGCATTTT.